This T cell receptor beta chain is from a study of CXCR3-negative and CXCR3-positive naive CD8 T cells. In regard to this clonotype: Its specificity is not known.

The CDR3 contains 15 residues. Germline assignment: CDR1 SEHNR and CDR2 FQNEAQ (reference sequence). Cells that were CD45RO-CCR7+CD27+CD95- constituted naive CD8+ T cells. General study points: Naive subsets displayed similar surface CD5, and TCR strength was inferred from TRB CDR3 properties. In naive cells, CXCR3-negative and CXCR3-positive subsets had similar TRBV-TRBJ usage; memory cells differed. For memory CD8+ cells diversity was much lower, but both naive subsets had comparably high diversity.

The method, 5' RACE with UMI labels, was used to prepare the TRB cDNA libraries. From its re-call of the 5' RACE reads, TCRdb lists each CDR3 protein once, without DNA. The sample totals over 100,000 distinct CDR3 sequences; its top ten clones hold 0.29%. The sequencing sample was made of naive CXCR3- CD8+ T cells from blood. The subset is: CD45RO-CCR7+CD27+CD95- naive CD8+ T cells lacking CXCR3 (TNR3-). The TCR originated in a human donor in good health. Some clones in this sample may be carry-over from other donors' samples. The genes are TRBV7-9 and TRBJ2-2; TCRdb indicates TRBD2, and absent DNA this call remains unverified. The chain's CDR3 is CASSSVAGRTGELFF. The complete variable domain, with remaining parts taken from reference TRBV7-9 and TRBJ2-2, reads DTGVSQNPRHKITKRGQNVTFRCDPISEHNRLYWYRQTLGQGPEFLTYFQNEAQLEKSRLLSDRFSAERPKGSFSTLEIQRTEQGDSAMYLCASSSVAGRTGELFFGEGSRLTVL.